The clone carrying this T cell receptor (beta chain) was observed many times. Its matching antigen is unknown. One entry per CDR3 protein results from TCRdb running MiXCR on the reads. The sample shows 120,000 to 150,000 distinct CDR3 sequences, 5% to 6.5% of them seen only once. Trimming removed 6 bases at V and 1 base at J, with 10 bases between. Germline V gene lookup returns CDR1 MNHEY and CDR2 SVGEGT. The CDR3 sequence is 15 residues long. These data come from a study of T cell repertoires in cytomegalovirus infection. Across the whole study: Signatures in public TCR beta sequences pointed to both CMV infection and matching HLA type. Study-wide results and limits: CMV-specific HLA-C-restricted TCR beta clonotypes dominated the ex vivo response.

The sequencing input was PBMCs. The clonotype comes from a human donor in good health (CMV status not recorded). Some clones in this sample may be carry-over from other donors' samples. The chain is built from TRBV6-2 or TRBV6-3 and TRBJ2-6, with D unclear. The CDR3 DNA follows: TGTGCCAGCAGCCTAACACCATCTGGGGCCAACGTCCTGACTTTC. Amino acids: CASSLTPSGANVLTF.